This T cell receptor (beta chain) was sequenced in a study of cytomegalovirus exposure and HLA in healthy donors. On the study more broadly: Roughly 85 million unique TCRs from HLA-typed donors were held in an early release of data.

Trimming took 6 bases from V and 7 from J; bases not matched to a gene: 5. The CDR3 has 13 amino acids. The V gene's germline CDR1 is MNHNY and CDR2 SVGAGI (reference sequence). The PCR ran on 60 Vbeta and 13 Jbeta primers. Here immunoSEQ multiplex PCR was the method, and the copy in TCRdb shows in-frame clones only, minus some. Altogether 200,000 or so clones are present, around 81% being singletons, with the ten largest covering 2.1%. The origin of this receptor is a woman aged 18-29 years in good health and CMV-seropositive. The rearrangement joins TRBV6-6 to TRBJ1-5; 8 bases line up with TRBD1. The sequenced sample consisted of PBMCs. The CDR3: CASRDHRGQPQHF. The CDR3 DNA sequence: TGTGCCAGCAGGGACCACAGGGGGCAGCCCCAGCATTTT.